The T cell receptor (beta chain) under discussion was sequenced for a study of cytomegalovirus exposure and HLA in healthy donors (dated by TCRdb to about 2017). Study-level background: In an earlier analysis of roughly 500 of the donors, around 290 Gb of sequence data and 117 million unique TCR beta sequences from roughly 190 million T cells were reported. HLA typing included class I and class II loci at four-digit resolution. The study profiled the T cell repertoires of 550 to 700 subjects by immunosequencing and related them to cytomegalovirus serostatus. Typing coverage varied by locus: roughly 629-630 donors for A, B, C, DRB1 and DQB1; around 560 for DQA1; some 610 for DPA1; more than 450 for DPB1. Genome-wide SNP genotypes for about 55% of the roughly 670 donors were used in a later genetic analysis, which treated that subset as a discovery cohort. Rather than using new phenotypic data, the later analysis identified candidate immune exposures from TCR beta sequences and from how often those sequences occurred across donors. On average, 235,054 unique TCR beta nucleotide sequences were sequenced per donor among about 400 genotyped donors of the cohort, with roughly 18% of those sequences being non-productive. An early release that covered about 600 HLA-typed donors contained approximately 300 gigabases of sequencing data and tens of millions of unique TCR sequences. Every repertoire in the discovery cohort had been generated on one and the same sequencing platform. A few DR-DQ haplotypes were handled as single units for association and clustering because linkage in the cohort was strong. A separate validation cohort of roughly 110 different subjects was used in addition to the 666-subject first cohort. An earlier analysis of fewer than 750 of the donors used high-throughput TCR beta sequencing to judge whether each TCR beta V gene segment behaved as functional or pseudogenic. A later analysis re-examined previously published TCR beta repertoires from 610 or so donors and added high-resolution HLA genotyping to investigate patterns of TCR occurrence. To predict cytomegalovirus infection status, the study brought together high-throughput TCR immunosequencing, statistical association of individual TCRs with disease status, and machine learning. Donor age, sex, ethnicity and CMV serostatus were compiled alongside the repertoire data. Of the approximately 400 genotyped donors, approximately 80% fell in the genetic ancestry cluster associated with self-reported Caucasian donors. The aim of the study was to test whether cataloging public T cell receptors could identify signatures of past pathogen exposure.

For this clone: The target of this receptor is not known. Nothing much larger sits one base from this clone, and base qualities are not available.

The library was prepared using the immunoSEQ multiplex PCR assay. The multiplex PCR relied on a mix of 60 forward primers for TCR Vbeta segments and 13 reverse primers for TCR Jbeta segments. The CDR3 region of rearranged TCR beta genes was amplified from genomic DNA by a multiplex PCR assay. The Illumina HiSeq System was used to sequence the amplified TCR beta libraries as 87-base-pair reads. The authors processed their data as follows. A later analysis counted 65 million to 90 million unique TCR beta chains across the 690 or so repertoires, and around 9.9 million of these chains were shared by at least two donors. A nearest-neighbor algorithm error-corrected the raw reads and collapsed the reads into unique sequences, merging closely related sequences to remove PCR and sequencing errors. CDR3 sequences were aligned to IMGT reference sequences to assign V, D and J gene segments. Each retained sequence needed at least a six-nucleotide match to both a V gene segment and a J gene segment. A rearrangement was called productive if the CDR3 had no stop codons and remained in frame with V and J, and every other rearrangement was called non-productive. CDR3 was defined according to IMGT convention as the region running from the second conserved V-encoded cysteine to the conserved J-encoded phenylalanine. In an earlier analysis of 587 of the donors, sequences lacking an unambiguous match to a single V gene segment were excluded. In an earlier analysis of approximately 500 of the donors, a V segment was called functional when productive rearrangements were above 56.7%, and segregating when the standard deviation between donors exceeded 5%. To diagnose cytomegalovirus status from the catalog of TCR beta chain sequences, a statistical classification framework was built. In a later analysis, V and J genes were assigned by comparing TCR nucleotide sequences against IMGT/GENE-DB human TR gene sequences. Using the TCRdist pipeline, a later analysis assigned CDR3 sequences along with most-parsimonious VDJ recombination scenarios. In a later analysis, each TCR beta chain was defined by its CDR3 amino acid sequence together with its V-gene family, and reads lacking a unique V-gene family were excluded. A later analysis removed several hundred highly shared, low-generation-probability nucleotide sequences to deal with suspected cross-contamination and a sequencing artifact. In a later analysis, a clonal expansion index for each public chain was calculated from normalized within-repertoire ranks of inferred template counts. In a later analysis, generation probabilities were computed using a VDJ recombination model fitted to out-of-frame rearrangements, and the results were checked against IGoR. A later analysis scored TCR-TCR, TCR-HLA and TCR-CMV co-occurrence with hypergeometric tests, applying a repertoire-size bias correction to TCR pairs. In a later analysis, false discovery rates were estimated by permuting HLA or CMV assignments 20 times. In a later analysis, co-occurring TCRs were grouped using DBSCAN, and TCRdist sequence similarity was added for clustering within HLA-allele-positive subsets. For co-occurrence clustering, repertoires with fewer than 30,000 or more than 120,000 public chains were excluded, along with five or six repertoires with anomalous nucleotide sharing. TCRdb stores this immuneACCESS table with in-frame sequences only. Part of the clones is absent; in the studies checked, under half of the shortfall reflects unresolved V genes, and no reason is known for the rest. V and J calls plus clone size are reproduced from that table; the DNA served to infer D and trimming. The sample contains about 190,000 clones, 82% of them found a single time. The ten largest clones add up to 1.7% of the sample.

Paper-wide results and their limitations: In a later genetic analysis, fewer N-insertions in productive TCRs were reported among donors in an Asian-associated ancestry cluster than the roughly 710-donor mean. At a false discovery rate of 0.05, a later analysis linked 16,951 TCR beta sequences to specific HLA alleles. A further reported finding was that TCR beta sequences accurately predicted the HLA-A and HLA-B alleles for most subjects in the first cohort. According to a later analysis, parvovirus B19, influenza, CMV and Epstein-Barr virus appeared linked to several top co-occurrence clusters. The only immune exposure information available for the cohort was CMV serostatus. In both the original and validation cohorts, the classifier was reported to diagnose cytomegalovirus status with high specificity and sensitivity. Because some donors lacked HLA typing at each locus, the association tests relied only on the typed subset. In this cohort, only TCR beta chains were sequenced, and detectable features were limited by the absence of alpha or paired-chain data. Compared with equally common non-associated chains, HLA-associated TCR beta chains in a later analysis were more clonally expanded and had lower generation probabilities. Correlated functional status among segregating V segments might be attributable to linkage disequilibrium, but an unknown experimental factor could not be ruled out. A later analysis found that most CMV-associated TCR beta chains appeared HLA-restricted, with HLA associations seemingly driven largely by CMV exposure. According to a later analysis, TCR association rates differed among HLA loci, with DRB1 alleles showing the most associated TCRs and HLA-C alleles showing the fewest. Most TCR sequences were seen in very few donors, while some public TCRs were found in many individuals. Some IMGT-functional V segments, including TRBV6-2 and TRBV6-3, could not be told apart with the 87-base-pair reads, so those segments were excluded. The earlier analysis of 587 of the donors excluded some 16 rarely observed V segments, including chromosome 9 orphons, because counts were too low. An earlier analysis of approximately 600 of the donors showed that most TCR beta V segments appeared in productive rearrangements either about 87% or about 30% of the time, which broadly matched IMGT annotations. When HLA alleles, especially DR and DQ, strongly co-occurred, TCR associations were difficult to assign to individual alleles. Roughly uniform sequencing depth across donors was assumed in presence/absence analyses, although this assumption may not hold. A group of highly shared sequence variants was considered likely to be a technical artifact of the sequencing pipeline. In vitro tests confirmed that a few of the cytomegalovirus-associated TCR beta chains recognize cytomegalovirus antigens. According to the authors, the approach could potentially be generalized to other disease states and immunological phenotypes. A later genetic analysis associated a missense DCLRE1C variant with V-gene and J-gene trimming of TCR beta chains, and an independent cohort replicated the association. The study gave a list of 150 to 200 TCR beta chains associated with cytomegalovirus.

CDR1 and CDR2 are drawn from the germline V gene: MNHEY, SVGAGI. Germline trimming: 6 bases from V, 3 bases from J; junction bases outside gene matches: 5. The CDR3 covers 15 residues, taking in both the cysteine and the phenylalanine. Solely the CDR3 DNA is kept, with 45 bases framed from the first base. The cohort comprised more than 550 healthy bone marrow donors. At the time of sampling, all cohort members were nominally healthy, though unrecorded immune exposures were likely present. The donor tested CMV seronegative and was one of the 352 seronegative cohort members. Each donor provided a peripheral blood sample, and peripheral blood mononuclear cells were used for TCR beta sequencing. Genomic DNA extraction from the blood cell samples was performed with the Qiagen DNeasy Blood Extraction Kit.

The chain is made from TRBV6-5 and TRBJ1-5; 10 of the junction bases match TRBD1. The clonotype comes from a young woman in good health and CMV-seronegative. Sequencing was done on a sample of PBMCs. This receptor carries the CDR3 CASRFDRGPNQPQHF. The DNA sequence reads TGTGCCAGCAGGTTCGACAGGGGGCCCAATCAGCCCCAGCATTTT.